This T cell receptor (beta chain) was retrieved from a study of blood T cell repertoires in COVID-19. At the level of the study: COVID-19 samples, acute and convalescent, were from the United States, Italy and Spain.

The cohort comprised adults aged 18 to 89 years residing in about two dozen US areas. Authors' analysis steps: Amplified reference gene primers provided the basis for estimating nucleated cell counts. Sequencing used immunoSEQ multiplex PCR; TCRdb keeps in-frame clones, though not all of them. The D gene and trimming were derived from the DNA, and the V and J assignments and clone size from that table. The table includes hundreds of thousands of clones, 80% to 90% detected once. Per germline, CDR1 SGHKS and CDR2 YYEKEE (reference sequence). The CDR3 length is 14 residues. V lost 4 bases and J lost 5; bases outside the gene matches: 7.

The sequencing input was PBMCs or T cells enriched from blood (not recorded which). This receptor was taken from a woman in her fifties or sixties who had recovered from COVID-19. The V gene is TRBV5-5, the J gene TRBJ2-7; the match to TRBD1 covers 9 bases. CDR3 loop: CASSPRTGEDEQYF. In DNA form, the CDR3 reads TGTGCCAGCAGCCCGCGGACAGGGGAGGACGAGCAGTACTTC.